Below are 7 T cell receptor beta chains sequenced from a single sample in a study of cytomegalovirus exposure and HLA in healthy donors. Both 60 Vbeta primers and 13 Jbeta primers went into the PCR. Clones were read by immunoSEQ multiplex PCR, and TCRdb kept only the in-frame ones, dropping some. Here the sample spans 120,000 or so clones, approximately 82% being singletons. Sequenced: PBMCs. These receptors came from a man in his late teens or twenties in good health and CMV-seropositive.

Of note for this clone: The same CDR3 arises from other DNA sequences in this sample as well. The rearrangement links TRBV5-4 to TRBJ1-1; D is undetermined. The CDR3 is 13 residues long. Germline V gene lookup returns CDR1 SGHNT and CDR2 YYREEE (reference sequence). Trimming removed 0 bases at V and 2 bases at J, with 5 bases between. The CDR3 is CASSLGGNTEAFF. The CDR3 coding sequence is TGTGCCAGCAGCTTGGGCGGAAACACTGAAGCTTTCTTT.

The chain is built from TRBV10-3 and TRBJ1-1, with D perhaps TRBD1 (5 bases). CDR3 length: 14 amino acids. Germline loops: CDR1 ENHRY, CDR2 SYGVKD. Trimming left V 3 bases short and J 7 bases short, with 15 bases between. This chain's CDR3 is CAISEMGGADEAFF. CDR3 nucleotide sequence: TGTGCCATCAGTGAAATGGGGGGAGCTGATGAAGCTTTCTTT.

V usage is TRBV5-1 and J usage is TRBJ2-1, with a weak D call TRBD2 (5 bases). The CDR3 runs to 14 residues. CDR1 is SGHRS, CDR2 YFSETQ, per germline. Trimming removed 3 bases from V and 5 bases from J, with 12 bases in between. CDR3 region: CASSSGEMDNEQFF. CDR3 DNA: TGCGCCAGCAGCTCTGGGGAGATGGACAATGAGCAGTTCTTC.

The J gene is TRBJ2-2, the V gene TRBV4-1, with a possible D match to TRBD1 (5 bases). This CDR3 region has 13 residues. Germline CDR1 and CDR2: MGHRA and YSYEKL. V lost 3 bases and J lost 4, with 6 bases in between. The CDR3, as DNA: TGCGCCAGCAGCCAGCAGGGCACCGGGGAGCTGTTTTTT. Residues: CASSQQGTGELFF.

This clone was observed once. This sample also contains other DNA sequences that code for the same CDR3. The genes are TRBV4-1 and TRBJ1-4; D remains unclear. The V gene lost 2 bases and the J gene lost 8 bases, with 24 bases spanning the gap. This CDR3 spans 18 amino acids. The germline gives CDR1 MGHRA, CDR2 YSYEKL. The CDR3 sequence is CASSQIGTFLSGGEKLFF. As DNA, the CDR3 is TGCGCCAGCAGCCAAATAGGAACATTTCTGAGCGGTGGGGAAAAACTGTTTTTT.

The chain combines TRBV5-5 with TRBJ2-2; D unclear. Looked up from germline, CDR1 is SGHKS and CDR2 is YYEKEE (reference sequence). The CDR3 is 10 residues long. V lost 9 bases to trimming and J lost 9 bases, with 9 bases between them. This CDR3 is CANLTRELFF. The CDR3 DNA is TGTGCCAACTTGACAAGGGAGCTGTTTTTT.

This chain links TRBV29-1 with TRBJ1-2; a possible D gene is TRBD1 (5 bases). The CDR3 contains 11 residues. The V gene's germline CDR1 is SQVTM and CDR2 ANQGSEA. Trimming took 8 bases from V and 6 from J, leaving 13 bases between them. The CDR3 sequence: CSSPTGDGYTF. The CDR3 nucleotides read TGCAGCTCTCCTACAGGAGATGGCTACACCTTC.